This entry concerns a single T cell receptor beta chain. Its antigen is not yet known. No per-base quality is available; no much larger clone lies one base away. The cohort comprised some 680 healthy bone marrow donors. Cohort members were all nominally healthy when sampled, although unrecorded immune exposures were likely present. The donor tested CMV seronegative and was one of the 352 seronegative cohort members. A peripheral blood sample was provided by each donor, and peripheral blood mononuclear cells were used for TCR beta sequencing. The Qiagen DNeasy Blood Extraction Kit was used to extract genomic DNA from the blood cell samples. This specimen belongs to a study of cytomegalovirus exposure and HLA in healthy donors (TCRdb year 2017). Context from the whole study: An earlier analysis of several hundred of the donors reported approximately 270 Gb of sequence data and 100 million to 140 million unique TCR beta sequences from some 180 million T cells. Around 330 gigabases of sequencing data and around 85 million unique TCR sequences made up an early release that covered some 640 HLA-typed donors. Of the 300 to 500 genotyped donors, 75% to 85% were placed in the genetic ancestry cluster associated with self-reported Caucasian donors. The study aimed to test whether signatures of past pathogen exposure could be identified by cataloging public T cell receptors. The study used immunosequencing to profile the T cell repertoires of approximately 690 subjects and linked those repertoires to cytomegalovirus serostatus. In addition to the first cohort of 666 subjects, a separate validation cohort of 120 different subjects was used. To predict cytomegalovirus infection status, the study combined high-throughput TCR immunosequencing, statistical association of individual TCRs with disease status, and machine learning. A later analysis re-analyzed previously published TCR beta repertoires from 600 to 850 donors and added high-resolution HLA genotyping to study TCR occurrence patterns. In the later analysis, no new phenotypic data were used to find candidate immune exposures; instead, reliance was placed on TCR beta sequences and their occurrence across donors. An earlier analysis of 587 of the donors used high-throughput TCR beta sequencing to judge whether each TCR beta V gene segment behaved as functional or pseudogenic. Alongside the repertoire data, information on donor age, sex, ethnicity and CMV serostatus was compiled. In a later genetic analysis, genome-wide SNP genotypes for about three fifths of the roughly 670 donors were used, and that subset was treated as a discovery cohort. Every discovery cohort repertoire had been produced on one sequencing platform. HLA typing included class I and class II loci at four-digit resolution. The number of typed donors differed by locus: about 620-640 for A, B, C, DRB1 and DQB1; 500 to 550 for DQA1; 606 for DPA1; and about 450 for DPB1. Four or five DR-DQ haplotypes were handled as single units for association and clustering because linkage in the cohort was strong. Among about 360 genotyped donors of the cohort, an average of around 240,000 unique TCR beta nucleotide sequences were sequenced per donor, roughly 18% of them non-productive.

The method was the immunoSEQ multiplex PCR assay. For the multiplex PCR, a mixture combining 60 forward primers for TCR Vbeta segments and 13 reverse primers for TCR Jbeta segments was used. Amplification of the CDR3 region of rearranged TCR beta genes was performed with a multiplex PCR assay on genomic DNA. On the Illumina HiSeq System, the amplified TCR beta libraries were sequenced as 87-base-pair reads. Under the source paper's analysis protocol: A later analysis tallied 75 million to 95 million unique TCR beta chains across the 666 repertoires, and around 12 million of those chains were shared by two or more donors. Raw reads were error-corrected and collapsed into unique sequences by a nearest-neighbor algorithm in which closely related sequences were merged to remove PCR and sequencing errors. Alignment of CDR3 sequences to IMGT reference sequences was used to assign V, D and J gene segments. For a sequence to be retained, a match of at least six nucleotides to both a V gene segment and a J gene segment was required. A rearrangement counted as productive if the CDR3 had no stop codons and remained in frame with V and J, and every other rearrangement counted as non-productive. CDR3 was defined according to IMGT convention as the region running from the second conserved V-encoded cysteine to the conserved J-encoded phenylalanine. Sequences without an unambiguous match to a single V gene segment were excluded from the earlier analysis of a few hundred of the donors. An earlier analysis of 587 of the donors classified V segments as functional when productive rearrangements were above 56.7% and as segregating when the standard deviation between donors was above 5%. A statistical classification framework was built to diagnose cytomegalovirus status from the catalog of TCR beta chain sequences. In a later analysis, V and J genes were assigned by comparing TCR nucleotide sequences against IMGT/GENE-DB human TR gene sequences. A later analysis assigned CDR3 sequences and most-parsimonious VDJ recombination scenarios with the TCRdist pipeline. In a later analysis, each TCR beta chain was defined by its CDR3 amino acid sequence together with its V-gene family, and reads without a unique V-gene family were excluded. In a later analysis, around 600 highly shared, low-generation-probability nucleotide sequences were removed to address suspected cross-contamination and a sequencing artifact. For each public chain, a later analysis derived a clonal expansion index from normalized ranks of inferred template counts within each repertoire. In a later analysis, generation probabilities were computed using a VDJ recombination model fitted to out-of-frame rearrangements, and the results were checked against IGoR. A later analysis scored TCR-TCR, TCR-HLA and TCR-CMV co-occurrence with hypergeometric tests, applying a repertoire-size bias correction to TCR pairs. A later analysis estimated false discovery rates by permuting HLA or CMV assignments 20 times. In a later analysis, co-occurring TCRs were grouped using DBSCAN, and TCRdist sequence similarity was added for clustering within HLA-allele-positive subsets. For co-occurrence clustering, repertoires with fewer than 30,000 or more than 120,000 public chains were excluded, along with 4 to 6 repertoires with anomalous nucleotide sharing. The immuneACCESS repertoire file appears here via TCRdb, limited to in-frame rearrangements. These files lack a portion of the clones; in checked studies, under half of the deficit traces to unresolved V genes, and the cause of the others is not known. V and J calls and clone size are as listed in that table; D and trimming were resolved from the DNA. The sample table records 150,000 to 200,000 clones; roughly four fifths of these occur just once. More than 1.5% of the sample belongs to the ten largest clones.

The germline V gene (reference sequence) specifies MNHNY as CDR1 and SVGAGI as CDR2. Trimming takes 5 bases off V and 8 bases off J; junction bases not matched to a gene: 13. The CDR3 measures 15 amino acids from cysteine to phenylalanine. Just CDR3 DNA is preserved here, 45 bases in frame from base 1. General study outcomes and caveats: Several of the top co-occurrence clusters appeared to be linked to parvovirus B19, influenza, CMV and Epstein-Barr virus, according to a later analysis. Because counts were too low, seventeen rarely observed V segments, including chromosome 9 orphons, were left out of the earlier analysis of 500 to 750 of the donors. Because the 87-base-pair reads could not distinguish some IMGT-functional V segments, including TRBV6-2 and TRBV6-3, those segments were excluded. Assigning TCR associations to individual alleles was difficult when HLA alleles, especially DR and DQ, strongly co-occurred. In an earlier analysis of roughly 500 of the donors, most TCR beta V segments appeared in productive rearrangements about 87% or about 30% of the time, broadly matching IMGT annotations. In a later genetic analysis, a missense DCLRE1C variant was associated with V-gene and J-gene trimming of TCR beta chains, and the association was replicated in an independent cohort. Most TCR sequences were observed very rarely across donors, whereas some public TCRs were present in many individuals. In a later analysis, HLA-associated TCR beta chains showed more clonal expansion and lower generation probabilities than non-associated chains that were equally common. A further reported finding was that TCR beta sequences accurately predicted the HLA-A and HLA-B alleles for most subjects in the first cohort. The authors suggested that the approach could potentially be generalized to other disease states and immunological phenotypes. HLA typing was unavailable for some donors at each locus, so association tests used only the typed subset. In the study, 150 to 200 TCR beta chains were listed as associated with cytomegalovirus. A group of highly shared sequence variants was considered likely to be a technical artifact of the sequencing pipeline. The only immune exposure information available for the cohort was CMV serostatus. A few of the identified cytomegalovirus-associated TCR beta chains were confirmed in vitro to be specific for cytomegalovirus antigens. Specific HLA alleles were associated with 16,951 TCR beta sequences at a false discovery rate of 0.05 in a later analysis. The classifier was reported to diagnose cytomegalovirus status with high specificity and sensitivity in both the original and validation cohorts. Most CMV-associated TCR beta chains appeared to be HLA-restricted in a later analysis, and the HLA associations seemed to be driven largely by CMV exposure. Compared with the approximately 670-donor mean, donors in an Asian-associated ancestry cluster had fewer N-insertions in productive TCRs, according to a later genetic analysis. Only TCR beta chains were sequenced in this cohort, and the absence of alpha or paired-chain data limited detectable features. Sequencing depth was assumed to be roughly uniform across donors in the presence/absence analyses, though that assumption may not hold. Linkage disequilibrium might explain the correlated functional status among segregating V segments, but an unknown experimental factor could not be ruled out. According to a later analysis, TCR association rates differed among HLA loci, with DRB1 alleles showing the most associated TCRs and HLA-C alleles showing the fewest.

The receptor chain draws on TRBV6-6 and TRBJ1-1, with 8 bases in between that match TRBD1. The sequence was collected from a man between 18 and 29 years old in good health and CMV-seronegative. Source material: PBMCs. At the DNA level, the sequence is TGTGCCAGCAGTGAGACCCGGACAGGGCTCCCCGAAGCTTTCTTT. Its product reads: CASSETRTGLPEAFF.